Here is one TCR beta chain with its context. No antigen is known for it. The CDR3 length is 17 residues. In germline, CDR1 is SQVTM, CDR2 ANQGSEA. The sample is drawn from a study of T cells in Graves' hyperthyroidism and ophthalmopathy. Study results and caveats: Blood also carried most thyroid clonotypes expanded above 0.001. The model anticipated ophthalmopathy a median about 6.5 months pre-onset.

Exclusions: uncontrolled infection, other autoimmune disease, pregnancy, lactation. Clinical symptoms, serum thyroxine and TRAb, thyroid ultrasound and orbital computed tomography were used for the diagnoses. The source material, RNA transcripts, was used to amplify TCR beta CDR3 regions. The TCR CDR3 was amplified in a first-round RT-PCR using the HTBI primer set. One entry per CDR3 protein, called by TCRdb with MiXCR from the multiplex PCR reads. The data show hundreds of thousands of distinct CDR3 sequences, 38% seen once. The source of this sequence is a young man with Graves' hyperthyroidism. Sample: blood. The rearrangement links TRBV29-1 to TRBJ2-5, with TRBD2 matching over 7 bases. The DNA matches TRBJ2-1 better at its end, which makes the J call doubtful. The CDR3 reads CSVGPERTALTGGEQFF. CDR3 nucleotides: TGCAGCGTTGGTCCTGAGAGGACTGCTCTTACGGGAGGTGAGCAGTTCTTC.